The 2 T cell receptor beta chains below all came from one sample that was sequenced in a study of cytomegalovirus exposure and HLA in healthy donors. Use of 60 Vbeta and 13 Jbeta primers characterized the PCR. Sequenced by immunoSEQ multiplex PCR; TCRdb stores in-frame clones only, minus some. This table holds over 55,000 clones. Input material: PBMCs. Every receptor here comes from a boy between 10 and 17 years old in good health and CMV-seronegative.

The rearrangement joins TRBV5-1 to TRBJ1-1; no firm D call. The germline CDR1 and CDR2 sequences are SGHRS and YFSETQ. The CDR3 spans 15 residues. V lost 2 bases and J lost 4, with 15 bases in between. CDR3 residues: CASSLTRERATEAFF. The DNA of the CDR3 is TGCGCCAGCAGCTTAACTCGGGAAAGGGCCACTGAAGCTTTCTTT.

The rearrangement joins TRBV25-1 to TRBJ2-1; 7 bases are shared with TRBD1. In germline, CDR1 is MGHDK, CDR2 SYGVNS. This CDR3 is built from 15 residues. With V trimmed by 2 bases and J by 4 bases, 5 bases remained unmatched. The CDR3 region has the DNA TGTGCCAGCAGTGAACGGACAGGCTCGTACAATGAGCAGTTCTTC. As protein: CASSERTGSYNEQFF.